The present T cell receptor beta chain was sequenced within a study of blood T cell repertoires in COVID-19. Across the whole study: Sample material is recorded as cDNA or gDNA derived from T cells, B-cell-depleted T cells, or PBMCs.

Per the study methods: Quantification of nucleated cells was approximated via reference gene primer amplification. The repertoire was sequenced with immunoSEQ multiplex PCR; TCRdb's copy has only in-frame clones and lacks some. That table is the source of V, J and clone size, and D and trimming were worked out from the DNA. The table lists 55,000 to 75,000 clones, around 86% of them singletons. Material for sequencing was peripheral blood. This clonotype was obtained from a human donor with active COVID-19. The donor label of this sample is uncertain.

Here the CDR3 reads CASSAFPGVETQYF. CDR3 in DNA: TGTGCCAGCAGCGCTTTCCCGGGAGTGGAGACCCAGTACTTC. This rearrangement joins TRBV9 to TRBJ2-5, with a weak D call TRBD2 (6 bases). V gave up 3 bases and J gave up 5 bases, with 14 bases separating them. In germline, CDR1 is SGDLS, CDR2 YYNGEE. The CDR3 is 14 residues long. Full variable domain (missing parts from reference TRBV9 and TRBJ2-5): DSGVTQTPKHLITATGQRVTLRCSPRSGDLSVYWYQQSLDQGLQFLIQYYNGEERAKGNILERFSAQQFPDLHSELNLSSLELGDSALYFCASSAFPGVETQYFGPGTRLLVL.